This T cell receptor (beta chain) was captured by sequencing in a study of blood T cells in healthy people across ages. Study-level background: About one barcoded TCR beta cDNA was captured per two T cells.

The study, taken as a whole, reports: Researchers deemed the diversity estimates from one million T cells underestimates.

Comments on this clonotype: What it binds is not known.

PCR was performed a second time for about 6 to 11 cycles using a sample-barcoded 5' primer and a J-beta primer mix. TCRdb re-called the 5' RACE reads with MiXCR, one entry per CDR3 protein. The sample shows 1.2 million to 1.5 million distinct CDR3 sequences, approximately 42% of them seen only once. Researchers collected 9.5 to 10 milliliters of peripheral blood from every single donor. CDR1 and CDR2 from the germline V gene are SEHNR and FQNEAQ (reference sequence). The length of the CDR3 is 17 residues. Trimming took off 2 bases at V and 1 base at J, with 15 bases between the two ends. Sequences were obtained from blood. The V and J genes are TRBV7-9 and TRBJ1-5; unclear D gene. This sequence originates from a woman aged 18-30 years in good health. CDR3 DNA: TGTGCCAGCAGCTTAAGGGAGGGTTGGGAGAGCAATCAGCCCCAGCATTTT. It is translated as CASSLREGWESNQPQHF.